This TCR beta chain was captured in a study of metastatic and nonmetastatic thyroid tumors. About the study: Repertoires from blood and tumor or nodule tissue of malignant and benign thyroid patients were compared. Study-level results: A significant increase in TCR beta diversity was reportedly seen in malignant thyroid tumors relative to benign nodules, in blood and tumor.

The germline gives CDR1 MNHEY, CDR2 SVGEGT. This CDR3 comprises 15 residues. The germline V and J ends were trimmed by 5 bases and 0 bases, with 12 bases remaining between them. In the original analysis: The authors used CDR3 differences across clinicopathological groups to build a distant-metastasis classifier for papillary thyroid cancer. TCRdb reprocessed the PCR reads via MiXCR. For this entry, the V and J calls and clone size follow TCRdb and not the study's own pipeline. This sample yields roughly 16,000 clones, of which roughly 14% are seen a single time; 15% to 20% belongs to the top ten. A few counts support this clone. Its cognate antigen is unknown. No patient received treatment before thyroid surgery.

This receptor was obtained from a female donor with papillary thyroid cancer or a benign thyroid nodule (not recorded which). Some clones in this sample may be carry-over from other donors' samples. The chain combines TRBV6-2 or TRBV6-3 with TRBJ2-3; D is perhaps TRBD2 (6 bases). Sequenced sample: blood. In nucleotides, the CDR3 is TGTGCCAGCAGTACAGTAGCGGCTAGCACAGATACGCAGTATTTT. It codes for CASSTVAASTDTQYF.